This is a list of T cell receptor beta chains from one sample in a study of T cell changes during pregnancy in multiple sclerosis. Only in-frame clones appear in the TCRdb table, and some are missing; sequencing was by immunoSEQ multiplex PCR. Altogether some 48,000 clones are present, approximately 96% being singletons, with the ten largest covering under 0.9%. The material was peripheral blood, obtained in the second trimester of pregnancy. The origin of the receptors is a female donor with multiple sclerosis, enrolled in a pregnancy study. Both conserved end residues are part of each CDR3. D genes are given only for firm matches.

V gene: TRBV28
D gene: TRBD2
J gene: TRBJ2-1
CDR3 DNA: TGTGCCAGCAGTACCCCCTTTAGCGGGAGCTCCTACAATGAGCAGTTCTTC
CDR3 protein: CASSTPFSGSSYNEQFF

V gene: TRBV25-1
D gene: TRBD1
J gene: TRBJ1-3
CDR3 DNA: TGTGCCAGCAGTGAATCCCTAAGTGGGACAGTCTCTGGAAACACCATATATTTT
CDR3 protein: CASSESLSGTVSGNTIYF

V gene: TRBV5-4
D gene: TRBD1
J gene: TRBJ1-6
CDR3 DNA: TGTGCCAGCAGCGGGACAGGGGTAGTTAATTCACCCCTCCACTTT
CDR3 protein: CASSGTGVVNSPLHF

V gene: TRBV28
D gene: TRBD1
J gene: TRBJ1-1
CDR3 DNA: TGTGCCAGCAGTTTAGCAGGGGGCTTTGCGAACACTGAAGCTTTCTTT
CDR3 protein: CASSLAGGFANTEAFF

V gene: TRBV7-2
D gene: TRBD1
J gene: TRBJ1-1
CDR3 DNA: TGTGCCAGCAGCCGGGACAGGGCTACTGAAGCTTTCTTT
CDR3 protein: CASSRDRATEAFF

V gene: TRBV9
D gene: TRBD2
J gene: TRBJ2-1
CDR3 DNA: TGTGCCAGCACGCGGAGCGGGGGTAGCTCCTACAATGAGCAGTTCTTC
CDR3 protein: CASTRSGGSSYNEQFF

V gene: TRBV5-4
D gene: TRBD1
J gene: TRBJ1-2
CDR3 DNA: TGTGCCAGCAGCAAAGGACAGGAGGTAAATGGCTACACCTTC
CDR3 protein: CASSKGQEVNGYTF

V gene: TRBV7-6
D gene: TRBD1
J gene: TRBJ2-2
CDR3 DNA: TGTGCCAGCAGCCCAGCGCTAGGGGGCGGACACGGGGAGCTGTTTTTT
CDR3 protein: CASSPALGGGHGELFF

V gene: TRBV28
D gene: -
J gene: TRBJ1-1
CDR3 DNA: TGTGCCAGCAGTTTACGGGGTTTGAGGGCTTTCTTT
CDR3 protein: CASSLRGLRAFF

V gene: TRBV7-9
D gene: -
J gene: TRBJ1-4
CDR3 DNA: TGTGCCAGCAGCAAAAGACTAACAGGGCCTAATAACGAAAAACTGTTTTTT
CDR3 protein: CASSKRLTGPNNEKLFF

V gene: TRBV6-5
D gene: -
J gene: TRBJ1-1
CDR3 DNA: TGTGCCAGCAGTGCAAGGGGGACTGAAGCTTTCTTT
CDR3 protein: CASSARGTEAFF

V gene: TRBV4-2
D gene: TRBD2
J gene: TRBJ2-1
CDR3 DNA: TGTGCCAGCAGCTATGCCCTACGGACTAGCGGGCACAATGAGCAGTTCTTC
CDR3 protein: CASSYALRTSGHNEQFF

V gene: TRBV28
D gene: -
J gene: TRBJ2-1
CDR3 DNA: TGTGCCAGCCGTCTGGGTTACAGCCCAATTGAGCAGTTCTTC
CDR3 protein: CASRLGYSPIEQFF

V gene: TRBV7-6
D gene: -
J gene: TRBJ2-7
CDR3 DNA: TGTGCCAGCAGCTCGAGGACAATCCCCCACGAGCAGTACTTC
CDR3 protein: CASSSRTIPHEQYF

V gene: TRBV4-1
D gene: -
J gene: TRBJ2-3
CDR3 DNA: TGCGCCAGCAGCCAACCAAGCACAGATACGCAGTATTTT
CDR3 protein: CASSQPSTDTQYF

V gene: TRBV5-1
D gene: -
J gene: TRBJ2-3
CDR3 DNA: TGCGCCAGCAGCCCAATTTCCGGGACTAGCACAGATACGCAGTATTTT
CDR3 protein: CASSPISGTSTDTQYF

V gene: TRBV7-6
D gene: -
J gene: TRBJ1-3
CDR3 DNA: TGTGCCAGCAGCCACAATGAGGCCGCTCTCTCTGGAAACACCATATATTTT
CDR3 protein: CASSHNEAALSGNTIYF

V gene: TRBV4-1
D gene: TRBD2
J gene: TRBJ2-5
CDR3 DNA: TGCGCCAGCAGCCAAGTTGGACTAGCGGGAGAGACCCAGTACTTC
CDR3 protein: CASSQVGLAGETQYF

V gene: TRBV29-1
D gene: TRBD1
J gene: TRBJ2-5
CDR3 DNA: TGCAGCGTTGCCGGGACAGGGTGGGGTGGGGAGACCCAGTACTTC
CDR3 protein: CSVAGTGWGGETQYF

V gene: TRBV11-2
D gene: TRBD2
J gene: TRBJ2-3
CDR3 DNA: TGTGCCAGCAGCCGGGGGGGGAGGACAGATACGCAGTATTTT
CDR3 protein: CASSRGGRTDTQYF

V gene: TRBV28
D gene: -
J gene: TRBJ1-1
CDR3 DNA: TGTGCCAGCAGTGGGGGGTTGGGGACTGAAGCTTTCTTT
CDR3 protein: CASSGGLGTEAFF

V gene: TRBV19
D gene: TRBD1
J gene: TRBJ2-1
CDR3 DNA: TGTGCCAGTCGGGGACAGGCTGGCAATGAGCAGTTCTTC
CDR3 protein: CASRGQAGNEQFF

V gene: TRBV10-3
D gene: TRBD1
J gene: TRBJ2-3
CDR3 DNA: TGTGCCATCAGTGGCCCTACTGATGGGGACAGTGAGGGAATGGTAGCAAGCACAGATACGCAGTATTTT
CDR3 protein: CAISGPTDGDSEGMVASTDTQYF

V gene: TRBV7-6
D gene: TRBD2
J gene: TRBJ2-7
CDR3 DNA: TGTGCCAGCAGCTTAGGGAGCACTAGCGGAGTATACGAGCAGTACTTC
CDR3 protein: CASSLGSTSGVYEQYF

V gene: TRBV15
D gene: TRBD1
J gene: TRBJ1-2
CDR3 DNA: TGTGCCACCAGTCAATACAGGGGAAGCTATGGCTACACCTTC
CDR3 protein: CATSQYRGSYGYTF

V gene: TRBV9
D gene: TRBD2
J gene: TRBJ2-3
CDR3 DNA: TGTGCCAGCACCCTCACCGGGGGGGCTACAGATACGCAGTATTTT
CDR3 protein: CASTLTGGATDTQYF